The T cell receptor (beta chain) described here comes from a study of T-cell reconstitution after alpha-beta-depleted transplantation in children (dated by TCRdb to about 2016). A note on the overall study: Using TCR repertoire profiling, the study followed T-cell immune reconstitution in a quantitative way in children after TCRalphabeta/CD19-depleted allogeneic hematopoietic cell transplantation. General conclusions and limits of the study: The frequencies of hyperexpanded clones fell over the following months, and after one year, T-cell counts and TCRbeta diversity were mostly attributed to newly produced T cells. In some patients, the high TCRbeta diversity seen at day 60 was put down to recipient T cells and intrathymic progenitors that had survived conditioning. The apparently early recovery of alphabetaT-cell counts about two months after transplant reportedly depended on only several hundred rapidly expanded clones that came from non-depleted graft cells.

Libraries were constructed by PCR. TCRdb records Illumina HiSeq 2500 as the sequencer. Molecular barcoding was employed in the preparation of TCR libraries, with unique molecular identifiers being used to normalize TCRbeta repertoire quantification. TCRdb took the public reads, trimmed them with fastp at Q25, ran MiXCR for clone calling and kept in-frame beta chains. Each CDR3 protein appears once, grouped with its most common genes and DNA. The sample includes under 300,000 distinct CDR3 sequences, with approximately 10% observed a single time. Around 24% of the sample belongs to the ten largest clones. Germline trimming amounts to 3 bases on V and 2 bases on J, with 12 as the count of junction bases outside the gene matches. The germline V gene supplies CDR1 KGHSH and CDR2 LQKENI. From the cysteine up to the phenylalanine, the CDR3 has a length of 17 residues. Kept here is only the CDR3 DNA, which spans 51 bases and is read in frame from base 1.

This clonotype showed up many times. Its antigen specificity is not known. No base-level quality is on record; no much larger clone is a single base apart. The treatment or condition label here, explained by the study, means: allogeneic hematopoietic cell transplantation with graft depleted of TCRalphabeta T cells and CD19 B cells. The transplant recipients were children given TCRalphabeta/CD19-depleted allogeneic hematopoietic cell grafts. Specimen: peripheral blood, collected 180 days after TCRalphabeta/CD19-depleted stem cell transplant. The V gene is TRBV18 and the J gene is TRBJ2-5, with 7 middle bases fitting TRBD2. The sequence was obtained from a male patient aged 2 to 10 who had a stem cell transplant for chronic granulomatous disease, so the T cells may come from the graft donor. The encoded CDR3 is CASSPRLSSGAQETQYF. Read as DNA, the sequence is TGTGCCAGCTCACCGAGGCTTTCTAGCGGAGCACAAGAGACCCAGTACTTC.